The 6 T cell receptor beta chains in this list originate from one sample, sequenced in a study of T cell changes during pregnancy in multiple sclerosis. Generated by immunoSEQ multiplex PCR, the TCRdb table keeps only in-frame clones and is missing some. The sample holds about 28,000 clones; about 89% are singletons and the top ten take under 4%. The sequencing here drew on CD4+ T cells from peripheral blood mononuclear cells, taken in the first trimester of pregnancy. These receptors came from a female donor in good health, enrolled as a control in a pregnancy study.

This sequence joins TRBV11-2 and TRBJ1-2, with D tentatively TRBD1 (5 bases). Trimming left V 7 bases short and J 2 bases short, with 11 bases between. Germline CDR1 and CDR2: SGHAT and FQNNGV. The CDR3 runs 13 residues. The CDR3 reads CASTSGGNYGYTF. CDR3 in DNA: TGTGCCAGCACCAGCGGGGGGAACTATGGCTACACCTTC.

J is TRBJ2-7 and V is TRBV14; TRBD1 is a possible D gene (6 bases). The V end was cut by 4 bases, the J end by 1 base, with 14 bases between. This CDR3 spans 15 amino acids. Germline V gene sequence: CDR1 SGHDN, CDR2 FVKESK. In DNA, the CDR3 is TGTGCCAGCAGCCGTACAGGGACCCGATCCTACGAGCAGTACTTC. It translates to CASSRTGTRSYEQYF.

The chain joins TRBV7-8 to TRBJ2-7; D may be TRBD2 (6 bases). Looked up from germline, CDR1 is SGHVS and CDR2 is FQNEAQ. Trimming removed 2 bases from V and 2 bases from J, with 22 bases in between. The length of the CDR3 is 18 residues. In DNA, the CDR3 is TGTGCCAGCAGCTTATGGTCGGCTACGGAGGGAGAAACCTACGAGCAGTACTTC. It encodes CASSLWSATEGETYEQYF.

The chain combines TRBV6-6 with TRBJ2-7, with D perhaps matching TRBD2 (6 bases). There are 12 residues in the CDR3. The ends were cut back, 6 bases at V and 1 base at J, with 7 bases in the middle. Germline CDR1 reads MNHNY; CDR2 reads SVGAGI (reference sequence). The CDR3 is CASRRGSYEQYF. CDR3 coding DNA: TGTGCCAGCAGGCGGGGTTCCTACGAGCAGTACTTC.

This chain links TRBV13 with TRBJ2-6, with D perhaps matching TRBD1 (5 bases). In germline, CDR1 is PRHDT, CDR2 FYEKMQ (reference sequence). The CDR3 runs to 15 residues. Trimming stripped 5 bases from V and 4 bases from J, with 12 bases between. CDR3: CASSGREPGANVLTF. CDR3 sequence (DNA): TGTGCCAGCAGCGGCAGGGAACCCGGGGCCAACGTCCTGACTTTC. Based on the CDR3 plus reference TRBV13 and TRBJ2-6, the full variable domain is AAGVIQSPRHLIKEKRETATLKCYPIPRHDTVYWYQQGPGQDPQFLISFYEKMQSDKGSIPDRFSAQQFSDYHSELNMSSLELGDSALYFCASSGREPGANVLTFGAGSRLTVL.

The chain recombines TRBV10-3 with TRBJ1-5; D unclear. With 2 bases removed from V and 0 bases from J, the gap between germline ends came to 8 bases. Looked up from germline, CDR1 is ENHRY and CDR2 is SYGVKD. This CDR3 has 15 residues. The CDR3 DNA sequence: TGTGCCATCAGTGAGAGCATCGATAGCAATCAGCCCCAGCATTTT. Its translation is CAISESIDSNQPQHF.